One and the same sample provided the 31 T cell receptor beta chains below, sequenced in a study of T cells in Graves' hyperthyroidism and ophthalmopathy. TCR beta CDR3 regions were amplified from RNA transcripts. HTBI primers were used for first-round RT-PCR of the TCR CDR3. TCRdb fed the multiplex PCR reads into MiXCR, producing one record per CDR3 protein. The data show 500,000 to 600,000 distinct CDR3 sequences, over 35% seen once. Specimen: peripheral blood or thyroid tissue (not recorded which). The receptors here all came from an adult woman with Graves' disease, either hyperthyroidism or ophthalmopathy (not recorded which).

This clonotype was recorded many times. V usage is TRBV7-9 and J usage is TRBJ2-7; D is possibly TRBD1 (6 bases). The CDR3 is made up of 14 amino acids. With 1 base removed from V and 6 bases from J, the gap between germline ends came to 13 bases. Germline CDR1 SEHNR, CDR2 FQNEAQ (reference sequence). DNA for the CDR3: TGTGCCAGCAGCTTAGTAGGGGGACAAAGCGAGCAGTACTTC. Protein product: CASSLVGGQSEQYF.

This clonotype has a handful of counts. This chain links TRBV20-1 with TRBJ1-2; D possibly corresponds to TRBD1 (6 bases). The CDR3 runs to 16 residues. Between the trimmed V and J ends, which lost 4 bases and 6 bases, there was a span of 24 bases. CDR1 and CDR2 from the germline V gene are DFQATT and SNEGSKA (reference sequence). CDR3 sequence: CSANHRDTSGDDGYTF. The CDR3 region has the DNA TGCAGTGCTAACCACCGGGACACTTCCGGGGACGATGGCTACACCTTC.

The chain links TRBV9 to TRBJ2-1; D may be TRBD2 (5 bases). CDR3 size: 15 residues. CDR1 is SGDLS and CDR2 is YYNGEE in the germline V gene. V was cut by 3 bases and J by 0 bases, with 10 bases left in between. CDR3 region: CASSAGFGSYNEQFF. CDR3 coding DNA: TGTGCCAGCAGCGCGGGATTCGGCTCCTACAATGAGCAGTTCTTC. The entire variable domain, with the rest obtained from reference TRBV9 and TRBJ2-1, is as follows: DSGVTQTPKHLITATGQRVTLRCSPRSGDLSVYWYQQSLDQGLQFLIQYYNGEERAKGNILERFSAQQFPDLHSELNLSSLELGDSALYFCASSAGFGSYNEQFFGPGTRLTVL.

In this sample, this clonotype turned up many times. The chain couples TRBV5-6 to TRBJ2-7; no clear D. There are 14 residues in the CDR3. Germline values: CDR1 SGHDT, CDR2 YYEEEE. V lost 6 bases and J 4 bases, leaving 17 bases between the germline ends. The CDR3 is CASTPAGRSYEQYF. The CDR3, as DNA: TGTGCCAGCACTCCCGCAGGACGGTCGTACGAGCAGTACTTC.

This clonotype was seen more than once but under ten times. J is TRBJ2-2 and V is TRBV19, with D tentatively TRBD1 (5 bases). Germline CDR1 and CDR2: LNHDA and SQIVND (reference sequence). The length of the CDR3 is 20 residues. V lost 4 bases, J lost 0 bases, and 24 bases lay in between. The CDR3 DNA is TGTGCCAGTAGTAGGAACCCCCGCGACCCCCAGGGCCCGAACACCGGGGAGCTGTTTTTT. Translating gives CASSRNPRDPQGPNTGELFF.

This clonotype turned up a few times. This rearrangement joins TRBV7-2 to TRBJ2-1; 10 bases map to TRBD1. The ends lost 4 bases at V and 10 bases at J; junction bases unmatched: 7. Germline lookup yields CDR1 SGHTA and CDR2 FQGNSA. The CDR3 consists of 14 residues. The chain's CDR3 is CASSSRDRGGEQFF. The CDR3 coding sequence is TGTGCCAGCAGCTCCCGGGACAGGGGAGGGGAGCAGTTCTTC.

This clonotype was observed a few times. The chain combines TRBV20-1 with TRBJ2-7, with D perhaps TRBD2 (5 bases). The germline V gene encodes CDR1 DFQATT and CDR2 SNEGSKA (reference sequence). Trimming stripped 1 base from V and 1 base from J, with 8 bases between. The CDR3 totals 13 residues. CDR3 nucleotide sequence: TGCAGTGCTAGAGCGTCGGGGTCCTACGAGCAGTACTTC. It is translated as CSARASGSYEQYF.

This chain joins TRBV10-3 and TRBJ1-6; D possibly corresponds to TRBD1 (6 bases). The CDR3 has 12 amino acids. Between the trimmed V and J ends, which lost 10 bases and 7 bases, there was a span of 11 bases. Germline values: CDR1 ENHRY, CDR2 SYGVKD. The CDR3 DNA follows: TGTGCCACGGCGACAGGAAATTCACCCCTCCACTTT. Translated, it gives CATATGNSPLHF.

This clonotype was counted many times. The chain joins TRBV7-9 to TRBJ2-7; 7 positions match TRBD2. CDR1 is SEHNR and CDR2 is FQNEAQ in the germline V gene (reference sequence). The ends lost 1 base at V and 5 bases at J; junction bases unmatched: 8. The CDR3 contains 15 residues. For the CDR3, the DNA is TGTGCCAGCAGCTTAGACGGGACTATCGGGAACGAGCAGTACTTC. This encodes CASSLDGTIGNEQYF.

At least ten counts were recorded for this clonotype. V gene TRBV10-3 combines with J gene TRBJ2-5, with a tentative D call TRBD1 (6 bases). The CDR3 extends over 13 amino acids. V was clipped by 10 bases and J by 1 base, with 13 bases between them. Germline CDR1 reads ENHRY; CDR2 reads SYGVKD. The CDR3 loop reads CATQDRLQETQYF. The CDR3 DNA reads TGTGCCACCCAAGACAGGCTCCAAGAGACCCAGTACTTC.

The table lists this clonotype with many counts. V usage is TRBV6-1 and J usage is TRBJ2-5, with D perhaps TRBD2 (6 bases). CDR3 length: 15 amino acids. The germline V and J ends were trimmed by 1 base and 4 bases, with 13 bases remaining between them. Germline CDR1 is MNHNS and CDR2 is SASEGT. The CDR3: CASSEVREVAETQYF. As DNA, the CDR3 is TGTGCCAGCAGTGAAGTCAGGGAGGTCGCAGAGACCCAGTACTTC.

The chain links TRBV20-1 to TRBJ2-5; 7 bases map to TRBD1. V was pared by 6 bases and J by 4 bases, with 8 bases of the junction left unmatched. The germline gives CDR1 DFQATT, CDR2 SNEGSKA (reference sequence). The CDR3 spans 13 residues. CDR3: CSAETGAGETQYF. CDR3 coding DNA: TGCAGTGCGGAAACAGGGGCGGGAGAGACCCAGTACTTC.

This sequence joins TRBV25-1 and TRBJ2-2, with TRBD2 matching over 8 bases. Germline V lookup: CDR1 MGHDK, CDR2 SYGVNS. This CDR3 is built from 16 residues. V lost 2 bases to trimming and J lost 6 bases; unmatched junction nucleotides: 8. The CDR3 DNA is TGTGCCAGCAGTGAAGTACGGCGGGAGGTTGCCGGGGAGCTGTTTTTT. Encoded protein: CASSEVRREVAGELFF.

This clonotype was seen at least ten times. The rearrangement uses TRBV11-2 and TRBJ1-6; TRBD1 matches 7 bases. The CDR3 extends over 15 amino acids. Trimming took 0 bases from V and 8 from J; bases not matched to a gene: 4. CDR1 and CDR2 (germline): SGHAT, FQNNGV. CDR3 nucleotides: TGTGCCAGCAGCTTAGAGGCAGGGGGGGATTCACCCCTCCACTTT. This translates into CASSLEAGGDSPLHF.

This clonotype was detected ten times or more. The chain recombines TRBV9 with TRBJ2-2; unclear D gene. The ends were cut back, 0 bases at V and 0 bases at J, with 3 bases in the middle. Germline lookup yields CDR1 SGDLS and CDR2 YYNGEE. The CDR3 has 14 amino acids. The CDR3 here is CASSVVPNTGELFF. CDR3 coding DNA: TGTGCCAGCAGCGTAGTTCCGAACACCGGGGAGCTGTTTTTT.

This clonotype came up a few times. The chain links TRBV28 to TRBJ1-2; the D is unclear. The germline V gene encodes CDR1 MDHEN and CDR2 SYDVKM. The length of the CDR3 is 13 residues. The V end lost 2 bases, the J end lost 8 bases, and 12 bases lay between the germline ends. CDR3 residues: CASSLISGRGYTF. The CDR3 DNA reads as TGTGCCAGCAGTTTAATTTCCGGGAGAGGCTACACCTTC.

A note on this clonotype: At one end, the junction sequence differs from germline, possibly due to a read error. The J gene is TRBJ2-5, the V gene TRBV10-3; TRBD1 matches 8 bases. CDR1 ENHRY and CDR2 SYGVKD come from the germline V gene. This CDR3 has 14 amino acids. The CDR3 is CAIRGGQGQEPQYF. The CDR3 coding sequence is TGTGCCATCAGGGGAGGACAGGGCCAAGAGCCCCAGTACTTC.

Concerning this clonotype: This may be a read error: a much more frequent sequence differs by one nucleotide. The V call is TRBV2, the J call TRBJ2-5, with D hard to call. CDR1 is SNHLY and CDR2 is FYNNEI in the germline V gene. This CDR3 region has 10 residues. The CDR3 DNA follows: TGTGCCAGCAGGACGGAGACCCGGTACTTC. This sequence encodes CASRTETRYF.

The J gene is TRBJ1-2, the V gene TRBV20-1; maybe TRBD1 (5 bases). Germline V gene sequence: CDR1 DFQATT, CDR2 SNEGSKA (reference sequence). This CDR3 comprises 12 residues. V was shortened by 0 bases and J by 12 bases, with 14 bases between the two germline ends. CDR3 amino acids: CSARDQGPGNTF. CDR3 DNA: TGCAGTGCTAGAGATCAGGGTCCTGGAAACACCTTC.

This clonotype was seen repeatedly, ten times or more. The chain joins TRBV6-1 to TRBJ1-5; tentative D call: TRBD1 (6 bases). This CDR3 contains 14 residues. The germline V gene encodes CDR1 MNHNS and CDR2 SASEGT. V was pared by 6 bases and J by 0 bases, with 9 bases between. As DNA, the CDR3 is TGTGCCAGCAGCCGGGACACTAGCAATCAGCCCCAGCATTTT. This translates into CASSRDTSNQPQHF.

This clonotype came up many times. The chain has TRBV12-3 or TRBV12-4 and TRBJ2-6; D remains ambiguous. Trimming removed 3 bases from V and 0 bases from J, with 3 bases in between. The length of the CDR3 is 14 residues. Written as DNA, the CDR3 is TGTGCCAGCAGTTTCGTCTCTGGGGCCAACGTCCTGACTTTC. Amino acid sequence: CASSFVSGANVLTF.

V and J are TRBV29-1 and TRBJ2-1; tentative D call: TRBD2 (5 bases). CDR3 length: 12 residues. V lost 3 bases, J lost 3 bases, and 6 bases lay in between. Germline CDR1 reads SQVTM; CDR2 reads ANQGSEA. The chain's CDR3 is CSVERVYNEQFF. DNA for the CDR3: TGCAGCGTTGAGAGGGTCTACAATGAGCAGTTCTTC.

The V call is TRBV7-9, the J call TRBJ1-5; 7 bases are a match to TRBD1. The CDR3 has 14 amino acids. V gave up 5 bases and J gave up 5 bases; unmatched junction bases: 6. Germline V gene lookup returns CDR1 SEHNR and CDR2 FQNEAQ (reference sequence). Here the CDR3 DNA reads TGTGCCAGCAGCAAGGGACAGTCCTATCAGCCCCAGCATTTT. This gives the protein CASSKGQSYQPQHF.

This clonotype was observed many times. The chain joins TRBV6-7 to TRBJ1-2, with a weak D call TRBD1 (5 bases). TRBV6-7 is given ORF status, its function remaining uncertain. The CDR3 is 16 residues long. Trimming cost V 0 bases and J 6 bases, with 17 bases left between them. CDR3 in DNA: TGTGCCAGCAGTTACTCGAACATTCCTCTGGGGGATGGCTACACCTTC. Protein: CASSYSNIPLGDGYTF.

V usage is TRBV20-1 and J usage is TRBJ1-5, with D possibly TRBD1 on 6 matching bases. Per germline, CDR1 DFQATT and CDR2 SNEGSKA (reference sequence). V lost 5 bases and J 4 bases, leaving 15 bases between the germline ends. This CDR3 has 14 amino acids. The CDR3 nucleotides read TGCAGTGCTTATACCCGGGACACTAATCAGCCCCAGCATTTT. Its protein product is CSAYTRDTNQPQHF.

For this clonotype: A much larger clonotype is one base distant, so this may be a read error. The chain has TRBV11-2 and TRBJ1-3, with D unresolved. This CDR3 is built from 14 residues. V shed 8 bases and J shed 0 bases, with 11 bases lying between them. Looked up from germline, CDR1 is SGHAT and CDR2 is FQNNGV. The CDR3 here is CASGHISSGNTIYF. In nucleotides, the CDR3 is TGTGCCAGCGGCCACATTAGCTCTGGAAACACCATATATTTT.

The chain combines TRBV29-1 with TRBJ1-5; 9 positions agree with TRBD1. The CDR3 has 14 amino acids. Unmatched junction bases numbered 9, after V lost 5 bases and J lost 7 bases. The germline CDR1 and CDR2 sequences are SQVTM and ANQGSEA. CDR3 sequence reads: CSVTGQGITQPQHF. CDR3 bases: TGCAGCGTTACCGGACAGGGGATCACGCAGCCCCAGCATTTT.

This clonotype was seen a handful of times. V gene TRBV27 combines with J gene TRBJ1-1; D is possibly TRBD1 (6 bases). Between the trimmed V and J ends, which lost 5 bases and 0 bases, there was a span of 10 bases. The CDR3 is 14 amino acids. Germline CDR1 is MNHEY and CDR2 is SMNVEV (reference sequence). In DNA, the CDR3 is TGTGCCAGCAGTACAGGGAACATGAACACTGAAGCTTTCTTT. This encodes CASSTGNMNTEAFF.

This clonotype was observed many times. The chain recombines TRBV10-2 with TRBJ2-3; 13 bases fit TRBD2. The CDR3 is 17 residues long. V gave up 3 bases and J gave up 1 base; unmatched junction bases: 4. Germline V gene lookup returns CDR1 WSHSY and CDR2 SAAADI. The chain's CDR3 is CASSEWTSGRGTDTQYF. The CDR3, as DNA: TGCGCCAGCAGTGAATGGACTAGCGGGAGAGGCACAGATACGCAGTATTTT.

This clonotype was recorded at least ten times. The V and J genes are TRBV20-1 and TRBJ1-2; TRBD1 matches at 10 bases. J gave up 1 base and V 5 bases, and 4 bases lay outside the gene matches. Germline-derived CDR1 and CDR2 are DFQATT and SNEGSKA (reference sequence). The CDR3 has 14 amino acids. The CDR3 sequence: CSAGGQGRNYGYTF. The CDR3 DNA follows: TGCAGTGCTGGGGGACAGGGGCGTAACTATGGCTACACCTTC.

In this sample, this clonotype turned up many times. The chain employs TRBV6-5 and TRBJ1-1; TRBD1 agrees at 7 bases. Germline-derived CDR1 and CDR2 are MNHEY and SVGAGI. Trimming removed 10 bases from V and 3 bases from J; junction bases left unmatched: 11. CDR3 length: 14 amino acids. CDR3 region: CATQEGAGDTEAFF. DNA of the CDR3: TGTGCCACCCAGGAGGGGGCGGGGGACACTGAAGCTTTCTTT.